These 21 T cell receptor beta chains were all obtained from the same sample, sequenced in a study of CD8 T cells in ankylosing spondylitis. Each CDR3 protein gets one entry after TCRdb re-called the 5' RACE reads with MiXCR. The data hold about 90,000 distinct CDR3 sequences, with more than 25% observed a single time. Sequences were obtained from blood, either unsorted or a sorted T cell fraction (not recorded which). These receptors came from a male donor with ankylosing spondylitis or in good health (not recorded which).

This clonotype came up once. The CDR3 reads CASTKGIDTNTGELFF. CDR3 sequence (DNA): TGTGCCAGCACCAAGGGGATTGACACGAACACCGGGGAGCTGTTTTTT. The chain uses TRBV12-3 or TRBV12-4 and TRBJ2-2; perhaps TRBD1 as D (5 bases). Trimming took off 7 bases at V and 0 bases at J, with 15 bases between the two ends. The CDR3 sequence is 16 residues long.

The CDR3 region is CASSPLGTATYEQYF. Here the CDR3 DNA reads TGTGCCAGCTCACCATTAGGGACAGCAACCTACGAGCAGTACTTC. The chain carries TRBV18 and TRBJ2-7, with 7 positions matching TRBD1. Germline V gene sequence: CDR1 KGHSH, CDR2 LQKENI. This CDR3 has 15 residues. J gave up 2 bases and V 2 bases, and 6 bases lay outside the gene matches.

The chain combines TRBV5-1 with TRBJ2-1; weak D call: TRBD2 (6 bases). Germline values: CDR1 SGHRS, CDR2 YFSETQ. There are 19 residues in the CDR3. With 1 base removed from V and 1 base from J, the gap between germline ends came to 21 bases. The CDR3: CASSLYSPRGGVSYNEQFF. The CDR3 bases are TGCGCCAGCAGCTTGTACTCTCCTCGCGGAGGGGTTTCCTACAATGAGCAGTTCTTC.

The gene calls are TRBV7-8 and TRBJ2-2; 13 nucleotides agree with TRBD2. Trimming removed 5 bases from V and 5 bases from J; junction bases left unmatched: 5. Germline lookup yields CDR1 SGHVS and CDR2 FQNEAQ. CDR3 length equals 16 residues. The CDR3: CASSVLAGGPTGELFF. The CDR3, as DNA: TGTGCCAGCAGCGTACTAGCGGGGGGGCCAACCGGGGAGCTGTTTTTT. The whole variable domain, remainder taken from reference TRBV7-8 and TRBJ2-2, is GAGVSQSPRYKVAKRGQDVALRCDPISGHVSLFWYQQALGQGPEFLTYFQNEAQLDKSGLPSDRFFAERPEGSVSTLKIQRTQQEDSAVYLCASSVLAGGPTGELFFGEGSRLTVL.

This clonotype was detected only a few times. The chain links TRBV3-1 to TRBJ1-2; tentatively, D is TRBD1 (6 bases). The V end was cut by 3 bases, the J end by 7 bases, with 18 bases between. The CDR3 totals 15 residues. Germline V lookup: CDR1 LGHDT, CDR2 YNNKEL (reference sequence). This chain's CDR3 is CASSQGALEFSGYTF. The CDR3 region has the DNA TGTGCCAGCAGCCAGGGGGCGTTGGAGTTTAGTGGCTACACCTTC.

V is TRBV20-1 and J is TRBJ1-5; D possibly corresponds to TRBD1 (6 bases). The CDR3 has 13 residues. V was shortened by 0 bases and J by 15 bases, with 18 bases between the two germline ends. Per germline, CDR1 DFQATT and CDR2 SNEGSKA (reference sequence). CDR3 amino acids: CSARDFRRGLWHF. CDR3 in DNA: TGCAGTGCTAGAGATTTCCGTCGGGGGCTATGGCATTTT.

The CDR3 loop is CASTLLGTPYNEQFF. CDR3 coding DNA: TGTGCCAGCACCCTTCTCGGGACTCCCTACAATGAGCAGTTCTTC. The rearrangement links TRBV7-9 to TRBJ2-1; maybe TRBD2 (6 bases). The V end lost 7 bases, the J end lost 2 bases, and 15 bases lay between the germline ends. This CDR3 region has 15 residues. Germline V gene sequence: CDR1 SEHNR, CDR2 FQNEAQ (reference sequence).

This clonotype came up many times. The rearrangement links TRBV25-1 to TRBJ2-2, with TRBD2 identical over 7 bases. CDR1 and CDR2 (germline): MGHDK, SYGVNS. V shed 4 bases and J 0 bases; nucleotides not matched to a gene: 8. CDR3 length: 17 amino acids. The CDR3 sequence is CASSAWGGGTNTGELFF. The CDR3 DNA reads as TGTGCCAGCAGTGCCTGGGGGGGGGGGACGAACACCGGGGAGCTGTTTTTT.

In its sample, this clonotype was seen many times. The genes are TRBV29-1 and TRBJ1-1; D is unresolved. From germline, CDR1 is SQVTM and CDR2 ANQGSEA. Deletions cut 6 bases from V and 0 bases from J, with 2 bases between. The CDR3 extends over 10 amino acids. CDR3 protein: CSVVNTEAFF. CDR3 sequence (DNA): TGCAGCGTAGTGAACACTGAAGCTTTCTTT. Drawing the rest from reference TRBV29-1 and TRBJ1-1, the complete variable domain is SAVISQKPSRDICQRGTSLTIQCQVDSQVTMMFWYRQQPGQSLTLIATANQGSEATYESGFVIDKFPISRPNLTFSTLTVSNMSPEDSSIYLCSVVNTEAFFGQGTRLTVV.

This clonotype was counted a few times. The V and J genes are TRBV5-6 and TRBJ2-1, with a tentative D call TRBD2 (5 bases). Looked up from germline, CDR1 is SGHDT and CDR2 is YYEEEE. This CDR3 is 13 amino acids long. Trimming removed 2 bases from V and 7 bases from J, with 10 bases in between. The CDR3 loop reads CASSFPSRNEQFF. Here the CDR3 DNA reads TGTGCCAGCAGCTTTCCTAGCCGGAATGAGCAGTTCTTC.

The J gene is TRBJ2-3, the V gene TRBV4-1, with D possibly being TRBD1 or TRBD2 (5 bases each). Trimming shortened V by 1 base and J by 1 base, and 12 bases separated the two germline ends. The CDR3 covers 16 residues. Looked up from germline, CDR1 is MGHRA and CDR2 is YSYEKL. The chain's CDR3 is CASSQVTRGGTDTQYF. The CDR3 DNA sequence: TGCGCCAGCAGCCAAGTTACCAGAGGGGGCACAGATACGCAGTATTTT.

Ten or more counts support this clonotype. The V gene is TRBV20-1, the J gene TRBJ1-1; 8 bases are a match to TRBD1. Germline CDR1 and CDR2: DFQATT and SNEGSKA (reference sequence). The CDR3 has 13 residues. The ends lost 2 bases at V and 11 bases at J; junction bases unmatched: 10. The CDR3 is CSARLPDRVSAFF. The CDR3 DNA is TGCAGTGCTAGACTACCGGACAGGGTGTCCGCTTTCTTT.

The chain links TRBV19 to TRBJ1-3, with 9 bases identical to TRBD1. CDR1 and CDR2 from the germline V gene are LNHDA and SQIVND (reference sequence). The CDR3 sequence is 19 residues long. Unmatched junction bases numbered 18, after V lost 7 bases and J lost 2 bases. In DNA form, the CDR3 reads TGTGCCAGTACCTCACTCCCGGGACAGGGACTCTCTACTGGAAACACCATATATTTT. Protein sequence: CASTSLPGQGLSTGNTIYF.

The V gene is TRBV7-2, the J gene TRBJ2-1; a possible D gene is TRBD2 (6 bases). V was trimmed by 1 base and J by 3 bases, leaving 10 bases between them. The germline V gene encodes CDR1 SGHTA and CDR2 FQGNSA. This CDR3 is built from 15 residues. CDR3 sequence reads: CASSLGGSGYNEQFF. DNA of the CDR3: TGTGCCAGCAGCTTAGGTGGTAGCGGCTACAATGAGCAGTTCTTC.

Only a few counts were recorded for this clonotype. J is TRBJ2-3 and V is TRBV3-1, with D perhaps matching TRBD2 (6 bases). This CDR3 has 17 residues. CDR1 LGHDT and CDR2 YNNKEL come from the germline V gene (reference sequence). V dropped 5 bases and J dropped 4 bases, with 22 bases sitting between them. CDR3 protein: CASSSPRDLARADTQYF. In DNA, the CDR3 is TGTGCCAGCAGCAGCCCCCGGGACTTGGCTCGGGCAGATACGCAGTATTTT.

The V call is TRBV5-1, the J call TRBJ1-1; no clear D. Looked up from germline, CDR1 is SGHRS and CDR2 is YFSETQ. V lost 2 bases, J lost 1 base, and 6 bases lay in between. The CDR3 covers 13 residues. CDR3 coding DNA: TGCGCCAGCAGCTTTATAGGGAACACTGAAGCTTTCTTT. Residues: CASSFIGNTEAFF.

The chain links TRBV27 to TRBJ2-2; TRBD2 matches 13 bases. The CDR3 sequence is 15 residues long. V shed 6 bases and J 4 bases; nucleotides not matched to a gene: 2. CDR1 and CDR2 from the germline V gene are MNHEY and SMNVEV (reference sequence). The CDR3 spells CASRGLAGATGELFF. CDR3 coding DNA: TGTGCCAGCAGAGGACTAGCGGGAGCCACCGGGGAGCTGTTTTTT.

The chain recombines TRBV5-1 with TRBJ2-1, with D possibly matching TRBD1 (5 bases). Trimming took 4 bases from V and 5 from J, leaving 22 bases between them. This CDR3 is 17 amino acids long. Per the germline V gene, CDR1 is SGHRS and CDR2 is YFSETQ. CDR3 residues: CASSQRNRPGINNEQFF. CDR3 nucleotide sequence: TGCGCCAGCAGCCAAAGAAACCGACCAGGGATAAACAATGAGCAGTTCTTC.

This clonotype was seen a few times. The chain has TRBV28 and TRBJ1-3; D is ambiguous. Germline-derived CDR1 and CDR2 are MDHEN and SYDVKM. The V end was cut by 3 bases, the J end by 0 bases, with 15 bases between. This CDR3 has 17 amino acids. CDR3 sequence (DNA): TGTGCCAGCAGTTTTTCAATAGGGCCTTTCTCTGGAAACACCATATATTTT. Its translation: CASSFSIGPFSGNTIYF.

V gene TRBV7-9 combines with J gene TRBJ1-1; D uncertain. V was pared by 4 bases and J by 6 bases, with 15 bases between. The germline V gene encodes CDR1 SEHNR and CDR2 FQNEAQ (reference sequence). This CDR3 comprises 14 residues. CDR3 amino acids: CASSSKAGYAEAFF. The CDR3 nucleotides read TGTGCCAGCAGCTCAAAGGCTGGGTACGCTGAAGCTTTCTTT. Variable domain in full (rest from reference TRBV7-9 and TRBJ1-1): DTGVSQNPRHKITKRGQNVTFRCDPISEHNRLYWYRQTLGQGPEFLTYFQNEAQLEKSRLLSDRFSAERPKGSFSTLEIQRTEQGDSAMYLCASSSKAGYAEAFFGQGTRLTVV.

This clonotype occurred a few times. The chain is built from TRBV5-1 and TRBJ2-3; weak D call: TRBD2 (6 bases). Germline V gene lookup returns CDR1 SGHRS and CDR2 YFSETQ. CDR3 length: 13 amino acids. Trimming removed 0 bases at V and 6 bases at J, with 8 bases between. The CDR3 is CASSLAGADTQYF. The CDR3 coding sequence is TGCGCCAGCAGCTTGGCGGGAGCTGATACGCAGTATTTT.